These T cell receptor beta chains were read from a single sample in a study of cytomegalovirus exposure and HLA in healthy donors. Only in-frame clones appear in the TCRdb table, and some are missing; sequencing was by immunoSEQ multiplex PCR. This table holds approximately 220,000 clones, just under 90% found once. Sequenced material: PBMCs. These receptors were collected from a man between 18 and 29 years old in good health and CMV-seronegative. The CDR3 runs from the conserved cysteine through the conserved F or W. D genes are given only for firm matches. Size values are once, few and many counts, or a class for expanded clones, and some rows have none.

size: .
J: TRBJ1-5
D: .
V: TRBV15
CDR3: CATSRDLEVAQPQHF
DNA: TGTGCCACCAGCAGAGATCTAGAGGTAGCTCAGCCCCAGCATTTT

size: .
J: TRBJ2-7
D: .
V: TRBV20-1
CDR3: CSASRVYEQYF
DNA: TGCAGTGCTTCTCGAGTCTACGAGCAGTACTTC

size: .
J: TRBJ1-1
D: .
V: TRBV10-3
CDR3: CAISVPRGEAFF
DNA: TGTGCCATCAGTGTGCCTCGGGGTGAAGCTTTCTTT

size: .
J: TRBJ2-7
D: .
V: TRBV29-1
CDR3: CSVVNSYEQYF
DNA: TGCAGCGTTGTGAACAGCTACGAGCAGTACTTC

size: .
J: TRBJ2-1
D: TRBD2
V: TRBV5-1
CDR3: CASSPGLAGGHNEQFF
DNA: TGCGCCAGCAGCCCGGGACTAGCGGGGGGGCATAATGAGCAGTTCTTC

size: .
J: TRBJ1-2
D: TRBD1
V: TRBV19
CDR3: CASSPTGQGTSSGYTF
DNA: TGTGCCAGTAGTCCGACAGGACAGGGTACGAGTTCTGGCTACACCTTC

size: .
J: TRBJ2-1
D: TRBD2
V: TRBV9
CDR3: CASSTRTSGGLNEQFF
DNA: TGTGCCAGCAGCACGAGGACTAGCGGGGGCCTCAATGAGCAGTTCTTC

size: .
J: TRBJ2-1
D: .
V: TRBV5-1
CDR3: CASSLDAGLDEQFF
DNA: TGCGCCAGCAGCTTGGACGCGGGGTTAGATGAGCAGTTCTTC

size: once
J: TRBJ1-1
D: .
V: TRBV27
CDR3: CASSLLRGPEAFF
DNA: TGTGCCAGCAGTTTACTCAGGGGCCCTGAAGCTTTCTTT

size: .
J: TRBJ2-3
D: .
V: TRBV9
CDR3: CASSVELGLDTQYF
DNA: TGTGCCAGCAGCGTAGAACTCGGGTTGGATACGCAGTATTTT

size: .
J: TRBJ2-3
D: .
V: TRBV5-4
CDR3: CASSLGGRGVPTSTDTQYF
DNA: TGTGCCAGCAGCTTGGGAGGGCGCGGAGTGCCGACTAGCACAGATACGCAGTATTTT

size: .
J: TRBJ1-1
D: .
V: TRBV14
CDR3: CASSQFRQVQEAFF
DNA: TGTGCCAGCAGCCAATTTCGACAGGTACAGGAAGCTTTCTTT

size: .
J: TRBJ2-3
D: TRBD1
V: TRBV5-1
CDR3: CASSLLFGTGDTDTQYF
DNA: TGCGCCAGCAGCTTGTTATTTGGGACAGGAGACACAGATACGCAGTATTTT

size: .
J: TRBJ2-1
D: .
V: TRBV4-3
CDR3: CASSVRLQNNEQFF
DNA: TGCGCCAGCAGCGTCAGACTACAAAACAATGAGCAGTTCTTC

size: .
J: TRBJ2-6
D: .
V: TRBV4-3
CDR3: CASSQDEGTGANVLTF
DNA: TGCGCCAGCAGCCAAGATGAGGGAACTGGGGCCAACGTCCTGACTTTC

size: .
J: TRBJ1-1
D: .
V: TRBV9
CDR3: CASSVAPNTEAFF
DNA: TGTGCCAGCAGCGTAGCTCCGAACACTGAAGCTTTCTTT

size: .
J: TRBJ2-7
D: .
V: TRBV9
CDR3: CASSVGGSDEQYF
DNA: TGTGCCAGCAGCGTCGGAGGATCAGACGAGCAGTACTTC

size: .
J: TRBJ1-4
D: .
V: TRBV2
CDR3: CASRTNTATNEKLFF
DNA: TGTGCCAGCAGGACAAACACTGCAACTAATGAAAAACTGTTTTTT

size: .
J: TRBJ1-4
D: TRBD1
V: TRBV29-1
CDR3: CSVEDPQGNEKLFF
DNA: TGCAGCGTTGAAGATCCACAGGGGAATGAAAAACTGTTTTTT

size: .
J: TRBJ2-3
D: .
V: TRBV2
CDR3: CASSSQTRRRTDTQYF
DNA: TGTGCCAGCAGTAGCCAGACTAGGCGCCGCACAGATACGCAGTATTTT

size: few
J: TRBJ1-3
D: .
V: TRBV28
CDR3: CASITSRGREAGNTIYF
DNA: TGTGCCAGCATCACGTCGAGGGGCAGGGAGGCTGGAAACACCATATATTTT

size: .
J: TRBJ2-1
D: .
V: TRBV29-1
CDR3: CSATESYNEQFF
DNA: TGCAGCGCCACAGAATCTTACAATGAGCAGTTCTTC

size: .
J: TRBJ1-5
D: TRBD1
V: TRBV6-5
CDR3: CASSYGTGGNQPQHF
DNA: TGTGCCAGCAGTTACGGGACAGGGGGCAATCAGCCCCAGCATTTT

size: .
J: TRBJ1-3
D: TRBD1
V: TRBV13
CDR3: CASSRTGMGNTIYF
DNA: TGTGCCAGCAGCCGGACAGGTATGGGAAACACCATATATTTT

size: .
J: TRBJ1-6
D: TRBD1
V: TRBV25-1
CDR3: CASIGGAGSSYNSPLHF
DNA: TGTGCCAGCATAGGGGGCGCGGGAAGCTCCTATAATTCACCCCTCCACTTT

size: .
J: TRBJ1-6
D: TRBD1
V: TRBV5-4
CDR3: CASSQHPTGAAYNSPLHF
DNA: TGTGCCAGCAGCCAACATCCCACAGGGGCGGCCTATAATTCACCCCTCCACTTT

size: .
J: TRBJ1-2
D: .
V: TRBV7-2
CDR3: CASSFTQGSRYTF
DNA: TGTGCCAGCAGCTTTACTCAGGGGAGCCGCTACACCTTC

size: .
J: TRBJ1-2
D: .
V: TRBV30
CDR3: CAWSGGQSPYGYTF
DNA: TGTGCCTGGAGCGGAGGACAGTCACCCTATGGCTACACCTTC

size: .
J: TRBJ1-6
D: .
V: TRBV5-6
CDR3: CASSLEGEGTYSPLHF
DNA: TGTGCCAGCAGCTTGGAAGGGGAGGGGACCTATTCACCCCTCCACTTT